The 27 T cell receptor beta chains below come from one sample, sequenced in a study of regulatory T cells in long-lasting Graves disease. As to time point: newly diagnosed GD, antithyroid drugs for less than 3 months. Extracted PBMC RNA gave rise to the TCR library. With iRepertoire HTBI primers and Arm-PCR of CDR3 regions, TCR beta libraries were built. TCRdb re-called the multiplex PCR reads with MiXCR, one entry per CDR3 protein. The sample contains around 400,000 distinct CDR3 sequences, less than 20% of which appear only once. Sequences were derived from peripheral blood mononuclear cells (PBMCs), sampled at new diagnosis, from a patient treated with antithyroid drugs. All receptors derive from a female donor with Graves disease.

This clonotype came up many times. The chain recombines TRBV5-1 with TRBJ1-2, with a possible D match to TRBD1 (6 bases). Germline V CDR1 and CDR2: SGHRS, YFSETQ. V gave up 4 bases and J gave up 0 bases, with 13 bases separating them. The CDR3 is 15 amino acids. The CDR3 loop is CASSPGQTSNYGYTF. CDR3 bases: TGCGCCAGCAGCCCAGGACAGACTTCTAACTATGGCTACACCTTC.

This clonotype was seen at least ten times. The rearrangement uses TRBV4-3 and TRBJ1-2; D is ambiguous. V lost 0 bases and J 0 bases, leaving 14 bases between the germline ends. Germline V gives CDR1 LGHNA, CDR2 YSLEER. The CDR3 is 17 residues long. As DNA, the CDR3 is TGCGCCAGCAGCCAAGATTCCACACCCTTACCTAACTATGGCTACACCTTC. Residues: CASSQDSTPLPNYGYTF.

The sample holds a few counts of this clonotype. The V gene is TRBV12-3 or TRBV12-4, the J gene TRBJ1-2; D ambiguous. Trimming took off 3 bases at V and 4 bases at J, with 3 bases between the two ends. The CDR3 is made up of 11 amino acids. The CDR3 DNA follows: TGTGCCAGCAGTTTCACCTATGGCTACACCTTC. Protein: CASSFTYGYTF.

This clonotype was counted many times. This sequence joins TRBV7-9 and TRBJ2-5; D perhaps matches TRBD1 (5 bases). Trimming cost V 3 bases and J 5 bases, with 16 bases left between them. CDR1 and CDR2 from the germline V gene are SEHNR and FQNEAQ (reference sequence). The CDR3 contains 15 residues. CDR3 sequence: CASSFTFRVDETQYF. The CDR3 nucleotides read TGTGCCAGCAGCTTTACATTCAGGGTCGACGAGACCCAGTACTTC.

This clonotype was recorded at least ten times. This chain joins TRBV27 and TRBJ2-5; D could derive from TRBD1 or TRBD2 (5 bases each). V gave up 5 bases and J gave up 1 base, with 8 bases separating them. This CDR3 has 13 amino acids. The germline V gene encodes CDR1 MNHEY and CDR2 SMNVEV (reference sequence). CDR3 in amino acids: CASSPGTQETQYF. The CDR3 DNA reads as TGTGCCAGCAGTCCCGGGACCCAAGAGACCCAGTACTTC.

The table lists this clonotype with many counts. The chain combines TRBV6-1 with TRBJ2-1; possible D gene TRBD2, 6 bases. The germline gives CDR1 MNHNS, CDR2 SASEGT. This CDR3 spans 13 amino acids. Trimming removed 5 bases at V and 7 bases at J, with 12 bases between. This CDR3 is CASSQRLGNEQFF. CDR3 DNA sequence: TGTGCCAGCAGTCAGCGACTAGGGAATGAGCAGTTCTTC.

This clonotype was found many times. The chain carries TRBV12-3 or TRBV12-4 and TRBJ1-1; D gene uncertain. The CDR3 has 15 residues. Trimming took off 5 bases at V and 1 base at J, with 14 bases between the two ends. The CDR3 sequence: CASSRPRPSNTEAFF. In nucleotides, the CDR3 is TGTGCCAGCAGTCGTCCCAGGCCTTCGAACACTGAAGCTTTCTTT.

In its sample, this clonotype was seen many times. The chain uses TRBV3-1 and TRBJ1-1; D might be TRBD1 (5 bases). The CDR3 sequence is 14 residues long. Trimming took 4 bases from V and 1 from J, leaving 10 bases between them. Germline loops: CDR1 LGHDT, CDR2 YNNKEL (reference sequence). The DNA for the CDR3 is TGTGCCAGCAGCCTCGGACAACAGAACACTGAAGCTTTCTTT. Its protein product is CASSLGQQNTEAFF.

V is TRBV5-6 and J is TRBJ2-7, with D perhaps TRBD2 (6 bases). CDR3 length: 15 residues. Germline V lookup: CDR1 SGHDT, CDR2 YYEEEE. Trimming took 5 bases from V and 0 from J, leaving 15 bases between them. The CDR3 sequence: CASSLTGVNSYEQYF. The CDR3 nucleotides are TGTGCCAGCAGTTTGACGGGAGTGAACTCCTACGAGCAGTACTTC.

Ten or more counts support this clonotype. CDR3 in DNA: TGCAGCGTCCTTGGCACAGATACGCAGTATTTT. Its protein is CSVLGTDTQYF. The chain links TRBV29-1 to TRBJ2-3; D remains ambiguous. Trimming stripped 6 bases from V and 1 base from J, with 5 bases between. This CDR3 has 11 amino acids. CDR1 and CDR2 (germline): SQVTM, ANQGSEA.

This clonotype was seen ten or more times. The rearrangement joins TRBV29-1 to TRBJ1-1, with D possibly being TRBD1 (6 bases). Trimming pared 7 bases from V and 8 bases from J, leaving 17 bases between. Germline CDR1 SQVTM, CDR2 ANQGSEA. This CDR3 contains 12 residues. The chain's CDR3 is CSAAEDRPEAFF. The CDR3, as DNA: TGCAGCGCAGCTGAAGACAGGCCAGAAGCTTTCTTT. The full variable domain, completed using reference TRBV29-1 and TRBJ1-1, is SAVISQKPSRDICQRGTSLTIQCQVDSQVTMMFWYRQQPGQSLTLIATANQGSEATYESGFVIDKFPISRPNLTFSTLTVSNMSPEDSSIYLCSAAEDRPEAFFGQGTRLTVV.

The chain uses TRBV6-2 or TRBV6-3 and TRBJ1-5, with TRBD1 matching over 9 bases. Germline V gene sequence: CDR1 MNHEY, CDR2 SVGEGT. With V trimmed by 5 bases and J by 7 bases, 9 bases remained unmatched. CDR3 length: 15 amino acids. CDR3 sequence reads: CASSGGQGRYQPQHF. The CDR3 bases are TGTGCCAGCAGTGGCGGACAGGGGCGCTACCAGCCCCAGCATTTT.

This clonotype was observed a handful of times. The chain couples TRBV20-1 to TRBJ1-1; 8 bases are a match to TRBD1. The germline CDR1 and CDR2 sequences are DFQATT and SNEGSKA (reference sequence). CDR3 length equals 14 residues. V trimming: 4 bases; J trimming: 2 bases; junction bases outside the gene matches: 6. CDR3 sequence reads: CSAKQGAQNTEAFF. CDR3 nucleotides: TGCAGTGCTAAGCAGGGGGCCCAAAACACTGAAGCTTTCTTT.

In its sample, this clonotype was seen many times. This rearrangement joins TRBV4-3 to TRBJ2-3; 7 bases agree with TRBD2. The CDR3 is 17 amino acids. The germline CDR1 and CDR2 sequences are LGHNA and YSLEER. V was pared by 1 base and J by 4 bases, with 11 bases of the junction left unmatched. The CDR3 DNA is TGCGCCAGCAGCCAAGGTCGCGCGGGAGAGGTAGCAGATACGCAGTATTTT. Amino acid sequence: CASSQGRAGEVADTQYF.

This clonotype was found many times. This rearrangement joins TRBV2 to TRBJ1-1; 9 nucleotides align to TRBD1. Germline CDR1 reads SNHLY; CDR2 reads FYNNEI. Trimming took 7 bases from V and 6 from J; bases not matched to a gene: 6. This CDR3 spans 13 amino acids. The CDR3 coding sequence is TGTGCCAGCAATGGACAGGGGCGGGCTGAAGCTTTCTTT. Translated, it gives CASNGQGRAEAFF.

This clonotype occurred many times. The gene calls are TRBV24-1 and TRBJ1-2; no clear D gene. CDR1 and CDR2 from the germline V gene are KGHDR and SFDVKD. The V end lost 1 base, the J end lost 5 bases, and 7 bases lay between the germline ends. The CDR3 has 13 amino acids. The DNA of the CDR3 is TGTGCCACCAGTGATTTAGAGGGATATGGCTACACCTTC. Translation: CATSDLEGYGYTF.

This clonotype was seen repeatedly, ten times or more. This chain uses TRBV3-1 with TRBJ2-1, with 13 positions matching TRBD2. V shed 4 bases and J 9 bases; nucleotides not matched to a gene: 6. The CDR3 length is 15 residues. Germline loops: CDR1 LGHDT, CDR2 YNNKEL (reference sequence). CDR3 sequence: CASSPRTSGGSEQFF. CDR3 nucleotides: TGTGCCAGCAGCCCTCGGACTAGCGGGGGCTCTGAGCAGTTCTTC.

This clonotype has just a few counts. The genes are TRBV5-1 and TRBJ2-5; TRBD2 agrees at 10 bases. With V trimmed by 4 bases and J by 3 bases, 9 bases remained unmatched. Germline CDR1 SGHRS, CDR2 YFSETQ. This CDR3 spans 16 amino acids. Here the CDR3 DNA reads TGCGCCAGCAGCCAACAAACTACTAGCGGGGAAGAGACCCAGTACTTC. It is translated as CASSQQTTSGEETQYF.

This clonotype was counted at least ten times. The chain couples TRBV12-3 or TRBV12-4 to TRBJ2-7; D unresolved. Trimming pared 5 bases from V and 3 bases from J, leaving 8 bases between. The CDR3 covers 12 residues. Written as DNA, the CDR3 is TGTGCCAGCAGTCCGATTCTCTACGAGCAGTACTTC. Translated, it gives CASSPILYEQYF.

This clonotype was recorded at least ten times. The chain uses TRBV28 and TRBJ2-3; D is possibly TRBD1 (6 bases). The CDR3 spans 19 residues. Germline V gene sequence: CDR1 MDHEN, CDR2 SYDVKM. V dropped 1 base and J dropped 6 bases, with 26 bases sitting between them. The CDR3 coding sequence is TGTGCCAGCAGTTTATATTCATCGGACTGGACAGAGAGGGCCGATACGCAGTATTTT. Its translation is CASSLYSSDWTERADTQYF. Full variable domain (rest looked up from reference TRBV28 and TRBJ2-3): DVKVTQSSRYLVKRTGEKVFLECVQDMDHENMFWYRQDPGLGLRLIYFSYDVKMKEKGDIPEGYSVSREKKERFSLILESASTNQTSMYLCASSLYSSDWTERADTQYFGPGTRLTVL.

This clonotype occurred many times. The chain combines TRBV20-1 with TRBJ2-7; D is ambiguous. Per the germline V gene, CDR1 is DFQATT and CDR2 is SNEGSKA (reference sequence). This CDR3 spans 13 amino acids. Trimming left V 0 bases short and J 5 bases short, with 11 bases between. As DNA, the CDR3 is TGCAGTGCTAGAGATCGAGGCTTCGACGAGCAGTACTTC. Translated: CSARDRGFDEQYF.

This clonotype appeared many times. V and J are TRBV19 and TRBJ1-2, with 9 positions matching TRBD1. Germline-derived CDR1 and CDR2 are LNHDA and SQIVND (reference sequence). This CDR3 comprises 15 residues. Trimming removed 2 bases from V and 7 bases from J; junction bases left unmatched: 8. This chain's CDR3 is CASSITDGQGSGYTF. Here the CDR3 DNA reads TGTGCCAGTAGTATAACCGACGGACAGGGGTCTGGCTACACCTTC.

This chain uses TRBV10-3 with TRBJ1-1; 8 bases fit TRBD1. The junction had 4 bases not matched to a gene; V was cut back by 6 bases and J by 4 bases. The CDR3 is 13 residues long. CDR1 is ENHRY and CDR2 is SYGVKD in the germline V gene. The CDR3 here is CAIRLDRGTEAFF. Written as DNA, the CDR3 is TGTGCCATCAGACTCGACAGGGGCACTGAAGCTTTCTTT.

The chain uses TRBV5-5 and TRBJ1-6; possibly TRBD1 for D (6 bases). The V and J ends lost 0 bases and 0 bases respectively, with 16 bases between them. CDR3 length: 19 residues. CDR1 and CDR2 from the germline V gene are SGHKS and YYEKEE (reference sequence). CDR3 DNA sequence: TGTGCCAGCAGCTTGGTGGGTGGACAGCTCATCTCCTATAATTCACCCCTCCACTTT. It is translated as CASSLVGGQLISYNSPLHF.

This clonotype was picked up many times. The chain uses TRBV5-6 and TRBJ2-5; D may be TRBD1 (6 bases). Germline loops: CDR1 SGHDT, CDR2 YYEEEE. V lost 5 bases, J lost 7 bases, and 15 bases lay in between. The CDR3 covers 13 residues. This CDR3 is CASSPQVGGTQYF. The DNA for the CDR3 is TGTGCCAGCAGTCCGCAGGTAGGGGGGACCCAGTACTTC.

The chain employs TRBV14 and TRBJ1-4; 10 bases are a match to TRBD1. The CDR3 is made up of 16 amino acids. The ends lost 2 bases at V and 7 bases at J; junction bases unmatched: 7. Germline values: CDR1 SGHDN, CDR2 FVKESK. In DNA, the CDR3 is TGTGCCAGCAGCCAACTTCGACAGGGGGCTTCTGAAAAACTGTTTTTT. Its translation is CASSQLRQGASEKLFF.

At least ten counts were recorded for this clonotype. The rearrangement links TRBV11-2 to TRBJ1-5; TRBD1 matches 7 bases. Losses at the gene ends were 5 bases for V and 1 base for J; bases not matched to a gene: 2. Germline-derived CDR1 and CDR2 are SGHAT and FQNNGV. The CDR3 extends over 14 amino acids. The CDR3 loop is CASSGDRSNQPQHF. CDR3 DNA sequence: TGTGCCAGCAGCGGGGACAGAAGCAATCAGCCCCAGCATTTT. Full variable domain (missing parts from reference TRBV11-2 and TRBJ1-5): EAGVAQSPRYKIIEKRQSVAFWCNPISGHATLYWYQQILGQGPKLLIQFQNNGVVDDSQLPKDRFSAERLKGVDSTLKIQPAKLEDSAVYLCASSGDRSNQPQHFGDGTRLSIL.